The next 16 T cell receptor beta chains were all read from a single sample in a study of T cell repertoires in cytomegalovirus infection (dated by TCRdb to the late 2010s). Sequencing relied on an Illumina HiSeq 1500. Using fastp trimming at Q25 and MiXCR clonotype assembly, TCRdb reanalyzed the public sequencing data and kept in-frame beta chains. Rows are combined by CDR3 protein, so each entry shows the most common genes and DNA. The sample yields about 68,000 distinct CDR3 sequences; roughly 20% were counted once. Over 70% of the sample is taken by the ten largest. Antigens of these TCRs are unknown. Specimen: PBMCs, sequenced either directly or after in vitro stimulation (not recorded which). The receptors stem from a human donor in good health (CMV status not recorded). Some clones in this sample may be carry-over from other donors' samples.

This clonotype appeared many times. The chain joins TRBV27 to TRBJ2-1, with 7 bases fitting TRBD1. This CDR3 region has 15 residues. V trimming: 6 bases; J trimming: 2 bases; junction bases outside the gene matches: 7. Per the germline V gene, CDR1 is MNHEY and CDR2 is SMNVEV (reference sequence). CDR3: CASSPATGPYNEQFF. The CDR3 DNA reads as TGTGCCAGCAGCCCCGCGACAGGGCCCTACAATGAGCAGTTCTTC.

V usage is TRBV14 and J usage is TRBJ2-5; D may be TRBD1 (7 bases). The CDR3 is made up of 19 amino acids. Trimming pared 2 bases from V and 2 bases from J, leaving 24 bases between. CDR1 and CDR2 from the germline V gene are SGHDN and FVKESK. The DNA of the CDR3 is TGTGCCAGCAGCCAATCGGGACTTGACAGGGTGGTTCGACAAGAGACCCAGTACTTC. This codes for CASSQSGLDRVVRQETQYF. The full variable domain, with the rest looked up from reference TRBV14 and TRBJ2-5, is EAGVTQFPSHSVIEKGQTVTLRCDPISGHDNLYWYRRVMGKEIKFLLHFVKESKQDESGMPNNRFLAERTGGTYSTLKVQPAELEDSGVYFCASSQSGLDRVVRQETQYFGPGTRLLVL.

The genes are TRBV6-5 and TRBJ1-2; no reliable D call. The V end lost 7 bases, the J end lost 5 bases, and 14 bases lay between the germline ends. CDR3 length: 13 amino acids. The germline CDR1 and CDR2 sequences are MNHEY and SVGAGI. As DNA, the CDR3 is TGTGCCAGCAAAACGGAGAACCTATATGGCTACACCTTC. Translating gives CASKTENLYGYTF.

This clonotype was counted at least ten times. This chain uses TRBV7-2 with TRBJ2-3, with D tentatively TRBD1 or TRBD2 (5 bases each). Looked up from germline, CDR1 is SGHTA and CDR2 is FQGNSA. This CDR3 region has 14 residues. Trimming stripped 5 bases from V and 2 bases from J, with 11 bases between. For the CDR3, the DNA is TGTGCCAGCAGCCTGGGACCCACCACAGATACGCAGTATTTT. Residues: CASSLGPTTDTQYF.

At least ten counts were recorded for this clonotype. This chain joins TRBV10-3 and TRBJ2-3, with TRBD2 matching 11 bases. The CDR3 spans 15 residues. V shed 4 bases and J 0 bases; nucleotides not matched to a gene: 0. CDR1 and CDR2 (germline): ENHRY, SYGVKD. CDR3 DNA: TGTGCCATCAGTGCTAGCGGGGGGAGCACAGATACGCAGTATTTT. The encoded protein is CAISASGGSTDTQYF.

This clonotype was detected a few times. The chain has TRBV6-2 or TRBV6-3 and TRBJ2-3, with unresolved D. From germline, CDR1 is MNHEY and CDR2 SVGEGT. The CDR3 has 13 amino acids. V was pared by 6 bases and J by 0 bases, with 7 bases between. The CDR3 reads CASRQRSTDTQYF. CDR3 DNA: TGTGCCAGCAGGCAAAGAAGCACAGATACGCAGTATTTT.

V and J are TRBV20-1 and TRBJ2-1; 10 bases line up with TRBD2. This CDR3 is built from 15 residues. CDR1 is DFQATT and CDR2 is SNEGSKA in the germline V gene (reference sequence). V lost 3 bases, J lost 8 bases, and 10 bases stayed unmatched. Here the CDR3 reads CSASTPGLATDEQFF. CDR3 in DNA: TGCAGTGCTAGCACTCCGGGACTAGCGACGGATGAGCAGTTCTTC.

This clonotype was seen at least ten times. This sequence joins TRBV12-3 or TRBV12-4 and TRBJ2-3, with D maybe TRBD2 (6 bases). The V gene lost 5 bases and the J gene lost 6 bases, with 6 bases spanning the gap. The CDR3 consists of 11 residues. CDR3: CASSAGDTQYF. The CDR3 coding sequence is TGTGCCAGCAGTGCGGGGGATACGCAGTATTTT.

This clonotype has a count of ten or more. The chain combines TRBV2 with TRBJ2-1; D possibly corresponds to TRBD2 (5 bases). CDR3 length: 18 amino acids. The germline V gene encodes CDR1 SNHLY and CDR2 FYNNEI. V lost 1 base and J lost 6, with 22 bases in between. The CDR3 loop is CASSEVQLVTAYLNEQFF. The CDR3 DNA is TGTGCCAGCAGTGAAGTCCAACTAGTGACGGCCTACCTCAATGAGCAGTTCTTC.

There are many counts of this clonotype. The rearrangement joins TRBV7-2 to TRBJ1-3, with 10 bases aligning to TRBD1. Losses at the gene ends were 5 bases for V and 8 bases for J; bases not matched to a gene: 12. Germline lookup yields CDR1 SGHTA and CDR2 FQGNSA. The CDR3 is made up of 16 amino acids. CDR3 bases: TGTGCCAGCAGCATCCGGGACAGGGGTTTCCTCGACACCATATATTTT. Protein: CASSIRDRGFLDTIYF.

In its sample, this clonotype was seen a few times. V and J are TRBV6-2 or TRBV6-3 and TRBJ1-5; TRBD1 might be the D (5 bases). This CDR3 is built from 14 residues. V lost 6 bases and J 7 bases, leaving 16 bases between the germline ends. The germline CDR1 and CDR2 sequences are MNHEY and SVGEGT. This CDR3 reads CASSPRDRSQPQHF. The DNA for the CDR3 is TGTGCCAGCAGCCCACGGGACCGGAGCCAGCCCCAGCATTTT.

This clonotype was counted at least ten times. This CDR3 reads CASSLVEGGKAFF. The CDR3 DNA follows: TGTGCCAGCAGCTTGGTGGAGGGGGGTAAAGCTTTCTTT. The J gene is TRBJ1-1, the V gene TRBV5-4; TRBD1 is a possible D gene (6 bases). CDR1 SGHNT and CDR2 YYREEE come from the germline V gene (reference sequence). CDR3 length: 13 residues. V lost 0 bases and J lost 9, with 12 bases in between.

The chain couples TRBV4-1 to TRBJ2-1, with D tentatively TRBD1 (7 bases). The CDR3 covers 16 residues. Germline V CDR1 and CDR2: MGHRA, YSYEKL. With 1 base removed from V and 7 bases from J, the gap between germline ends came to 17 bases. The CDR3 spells CASSQGRGRLWNEQFF. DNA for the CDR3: TGCGCCAGCAGCCAAGGGAGGGGGCGACTGTGGAATGAGCAGTTCTTC.

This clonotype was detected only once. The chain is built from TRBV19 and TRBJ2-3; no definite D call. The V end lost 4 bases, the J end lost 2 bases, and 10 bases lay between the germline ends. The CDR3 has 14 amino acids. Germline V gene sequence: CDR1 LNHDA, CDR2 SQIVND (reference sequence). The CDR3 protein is CASSRRTTTDTQYF. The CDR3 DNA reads TGTGCCAGTAGTAGACGTACGACCACAGATACGCAGTATTTT.

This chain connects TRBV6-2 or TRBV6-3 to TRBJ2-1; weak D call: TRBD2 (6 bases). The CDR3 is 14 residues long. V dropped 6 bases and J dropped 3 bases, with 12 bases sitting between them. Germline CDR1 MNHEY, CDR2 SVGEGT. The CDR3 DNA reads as TGTGCCAGCAGCGGGGCTAGCGTCTACAATGAGCAGTTCTTC. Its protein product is CASSGASVYNEQFF.

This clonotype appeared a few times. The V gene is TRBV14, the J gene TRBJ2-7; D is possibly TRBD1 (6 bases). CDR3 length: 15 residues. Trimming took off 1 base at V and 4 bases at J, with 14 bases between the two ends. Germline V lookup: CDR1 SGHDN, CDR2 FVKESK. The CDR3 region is CASSQVSQGNYEQYV. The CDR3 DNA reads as TGTGCCAGCAGCCAAGTGTCGCAGGGGAATTACGAGCAGTACGTC.